The clone carrying this T cell receptor beta chain was counted only a few times. The antigen remains undetermined. TCRdb reprocessed the 5' RACE reads with MiXCR, giving one entry per CDR3 protein. The sample shows under 700,000 distinct CDR3 sequences, roughly 20% of them seen only once. The data were obtained in a study of T-cell memory formation after mild COVID-19. Study background: The TCR clusters were mostly specific to one donor.

Trimming took 0 bases from V and 2 from J; bases not matched to a gene: 2. Germline V gives CDR1 SGHVS, CDR2 FQNEAQ. The CDR3 consists of 16 residues. Study-level findings and limits: Later expanders leaned CD4+, whereas clones that contracted between day 15 and 85 were balanced CD4/CD8.

The sample consisted of PBMCs or a T cell subset sorted from them (not recorded which). The genes are TRBV7-8 and TRBJ2-7, with 12 bases identical to TRBD2. The clonotype was recovered from an adult woman who had mild COVID-19 (a few samples of this study predate the infection). Cell type and time point are not known. The CDR3 bases are TGTGCCAGCAGCTTAGCGAGACTAGCGGGAGCCTACGAGCAGTACTTC. Protein sequence: CASSLARLAGAYEQYF.